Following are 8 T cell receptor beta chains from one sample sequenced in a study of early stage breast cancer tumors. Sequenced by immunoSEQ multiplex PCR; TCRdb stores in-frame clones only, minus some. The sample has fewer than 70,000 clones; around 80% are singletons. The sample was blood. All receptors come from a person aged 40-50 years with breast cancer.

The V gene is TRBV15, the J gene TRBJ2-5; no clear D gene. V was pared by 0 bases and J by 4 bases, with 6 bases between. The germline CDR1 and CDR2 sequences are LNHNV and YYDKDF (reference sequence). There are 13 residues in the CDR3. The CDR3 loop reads CATSRDLGETQYF. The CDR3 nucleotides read TGTGCCACCAGCAGAGATCTTGGAGAGACCCAGTACTTC. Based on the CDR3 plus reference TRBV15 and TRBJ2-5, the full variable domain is DAMVIQNPRYQVTQFGKPVTLSCSQTLNHNVMYWYQQKSSQAPKLLFHYYDKDFNNEADTPDNFQSRRPNTSFCFLDIRSPGLGDTAMYLCATSRDLGETQYFGPGTRLLVL.

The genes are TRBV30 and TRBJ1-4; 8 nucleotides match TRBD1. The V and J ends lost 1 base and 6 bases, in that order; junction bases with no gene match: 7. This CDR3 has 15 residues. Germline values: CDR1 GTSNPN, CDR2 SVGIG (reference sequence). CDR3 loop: CAWSGQGAVYEKLFF. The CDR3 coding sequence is TGTGCCTGGAGTGGGCAGGGGGCGGTTTATGAAAAACTGTTTTTT.

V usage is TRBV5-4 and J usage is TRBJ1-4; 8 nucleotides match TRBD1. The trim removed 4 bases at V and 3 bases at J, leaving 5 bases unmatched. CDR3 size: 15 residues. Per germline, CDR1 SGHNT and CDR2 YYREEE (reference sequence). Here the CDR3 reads CASSPTGGANEKLFF. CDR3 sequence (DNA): TGTGCCAGCAGCCCTACAGGGGGAGCTAATGAAAAACTGTTTTTT.

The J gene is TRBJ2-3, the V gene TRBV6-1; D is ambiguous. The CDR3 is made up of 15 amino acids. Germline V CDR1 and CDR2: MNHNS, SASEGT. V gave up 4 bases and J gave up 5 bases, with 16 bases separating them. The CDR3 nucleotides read TGTGCCAGCAGTGGGGATACCCGGAATTTAGATACGCAGTATTTT. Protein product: CASSGDTRNLDTQYF.

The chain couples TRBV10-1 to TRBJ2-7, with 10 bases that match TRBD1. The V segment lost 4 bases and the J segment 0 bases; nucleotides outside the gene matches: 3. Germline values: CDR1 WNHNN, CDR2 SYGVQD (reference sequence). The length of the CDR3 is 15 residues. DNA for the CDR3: TGCGCCAGCAGTGCAGGGACAGGGGCCTCCTACGAGCAGTACTTC. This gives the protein CASSAGTGASYEQYF.

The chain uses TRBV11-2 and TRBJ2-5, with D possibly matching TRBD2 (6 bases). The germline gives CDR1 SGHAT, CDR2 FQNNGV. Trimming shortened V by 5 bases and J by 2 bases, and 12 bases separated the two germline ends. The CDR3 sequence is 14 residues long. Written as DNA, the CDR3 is TGTGCCAGCAGCCGTCGGGGACTTCAAGAGACCCAGTACTTC. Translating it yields CASSRRGLQETQYF.

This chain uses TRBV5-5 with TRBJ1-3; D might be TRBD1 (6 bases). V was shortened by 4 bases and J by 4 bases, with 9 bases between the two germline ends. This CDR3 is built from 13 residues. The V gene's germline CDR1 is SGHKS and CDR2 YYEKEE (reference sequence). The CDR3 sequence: CASSTDRGNTIYF. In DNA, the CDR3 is TGTGCCAGCAGCACGGACAGAGGAAACACCATATATTTT.

The CDR3 protein is CSAPMGAEQFF. The CDR3 bases are TGCAGTGCCCCGATGGGGGCTGAGCAGTTCTTC. This rearrangement joins TRBV20-1 to TRBJ2-1; D might be TRBD1 (6 bases). The CDR3 consists of 11 residues. V was clipped by 6 bases and J by 9 bases, with 12 bases between them. Germline assignment: CDR1 DFQATT and CDR2 SNEGSKA (reference sequence).